These 13 T cell receptor beta chains share one sample of origin, sequenced in a study of cytomegalovirus exposure and HLA in healthy donors. PCR involved 60 Vbeta and 13 Jbeta primers. Clones were read by immunoSEQ multiplex PCR, and TCRdb kept only the in-frame ones, dropping some. The sample lists fewer than 250,000 clones, 70% to 90% occurring once. The specimen sequenced was PBMCs. The source is a young woman in good health and CMV-seronegative.

The chain uses TRBV4-3 and TRBJ2-1; 7 bases are a match to TRBD2. CDR1 and CDR2 from the germline V gene are LGHNA and YSLEER. This CDR3 spans 20 amino acids. The junction had 17 bases not matched to a gene; V was cut back by 1 base and J by 2 bases. This chain's CDR3 is CASSQVRRNQLASPYNEQFF. CDR3 in DNA: TGCGCCAGCAGCCAAGTCCGCCGAAATCAACTAGCGTCACCCTACAATGAGCAGTTCTTC.

The chain carries TRBV5-5 and TRBJ2-1; 11 bases are a match to TRBD2. The germline CDR1 and CDR2 sequences are SGHKS and YYEKEE (reference sequence). This CDR3 has 18 residues. Trimming took 3 bases from V and 0 from J; bases not matched to a gene: 8. The DNA of the CDR3 is TGTGCCAGCAGCTGGTCACTAGCGGGGGTCACCTCCTACAATGAGCAGTTCTTC. Amino acid sequence: CASSWSLAGVTSYNEQFF.

The rearrangement links TRBV20-1 to TRBJ1-1; D unresolved. CDR3 size: 11 residues. Germline CDR1 reads DFQATT; CDR2 reads SNEGSKA (reference sequence). The V end lost 3 bases, the J end lost 4 bases, and 6 bases lay between the germline ends. In DNA form, the CDR3 reads TGCAGTGCTAGCGCCAGCACTGAAGCTTTCTTT. Protein product: CSASASTEAFF.

This chain uses TRBV9 with TRBJ2-5; D might be TRBD1 (5 bases). The CDR3 spans 16 residues. V was cut by 3 bases and J by 5 bases, with 20 bases left in between. CDR1 and CDR2 from the germline V gene are SGDLS and YYNGEE. The CDR3 DNA follows: TGTGCCAGCAGCGGACAGATAGGCTTAGCAGATGAGACCCAGTACTTC. The encoded protein is CASSGQIGLADETQYF.

The chain joins TRBV28 to TRBJ2-7; 9 bases fit TRBD1. The CDR3 contains 12 residues. Germline assignment: CDR1 MDHEN and CDR2 SYDVKM. J lost 3 bases, V lost 6 bases, and 0 bases had no gene match. The CDR3 region has the DNA TGTGCCAGCAGGACAGGGGGCTACGAGCAGTACTTC. Translated: CASRTGGYEQYF.

This clone was detected only once. The rearrangement links TRBV27 to TRBJ1-1, with D possibly being TRBD1 (5 bases). The V end was cut by 4 bases, the J end by 5 bases, with 14 bases between. The CDR3 length is 14 residues. Per germline, CDR1 MNHEY and CDR2 SMNVEV (reference sequence). CDR3 sequence: CASSWKGRGTEAFF. In DNA form, the CDR3 reads TGTGCCAGCAGTTGGAAGGGGCGCGGAACTGAAGCTTTCTTT.

The genes are TRBV28 and TRBJ2-7; 8 bases fit TRBD2. The CDR3 is 15 amino acids. The trim removed 5 bases at V and 3 bases at J, leaving 9 bases unmatched. Germline V CDR1 and CDR2: MDHEN, SYDVKM. CDR3 coding DNA: TGTGCCAGCAGTCCCCTGGACGGGGGGGGCTACGAGCAGTACTTC. Encoded protein: CASSPLDGGGYEQYF.

J is TRBJ2-1 and V is TRBV11-3; TRBD2 matches at 11 bases. The V gene's germline CDR1 is SGHNT and CDR2 YENEEA. The CDR3 spans 18 residues. After removal of 0 bases from V and 10 bases from J, the junction contained 14 bases not matched to a gene. CDR3 region: CASSLDKLAGGLVLEQFF. CDR3 DNA sequence: TGTGCCAGCAGCTTAGACAAGCTAGCGGGAGGACTCGTTCTAGAGCAGTTCTTC.

This chain connects TRBV4-1 to TRBJ1-4; a possible D gene is TRBD1 (5 bases). The V end was cut by 4 bases, the J end by 3 bases, with 12 bases between. Germline V CDR1 and CDR2: MGHRA, YSYEKL. The CDR3 loop spans 15 amino acids. In nucleotides, the CDR3 is TGCGCCAGCAGCCGCCAGGGCGCCCCTAATGAAAAACTGTTTTTT. Encoded protein: CASSRQGAPNEKLFF.

J is TRBJ2-3 and V is TRBV9, with 9 positions matching TRBD2. V shed 4 bases and J 4 bases; nucleotides not matched to a gene: 4. CDR3 length: 14 residues. Germline-derived CDR1 and CDR2 are SGDLS and YYNGEE. CDR3 sequence (DNA): TGTGCCAGCAGCCCGGGACTAGCCTCAGATACGCAGTATTTT. This gives the protein CASSPGLASDTQYF.

The rearrangement uses TRBV6-5 and TRBJ1-5; a possible D gene is TRBD1 (5 bases). This CDR3 has 14 amino acids. Trimming pared 5 bases from V and 6 bases from J, leaving 14 bases between. Germline V lookup: CDR1 MNHEY, CDR2 SVGAGI. The CDR3 nucleotides read TGTGCCAGCAGTGAAGGGGCAGGGCCTCAGCCCCAGCATTTT. Encoded protein: CASSEGAGPQPQHF.

This clone has just one count. The chain employs TRBV7-8 and TRBJ2-5; D uncertain. The CDR3 extends over 11 amino acids. Trimming took off 2 bases at V and 5 bases at J, with 3 bases between the two ends. CDR1 and CDR2 (germline): SGHVS, FQNEAQ. The CDR3 DNA sequence: TGTGCCAGCAGCTTATCGGAGACCCAGTACTTC. This translates into CASSLSETQYF.

This clone was counted once. The rearrangement uses TRBV2 and TRBJ1-4; possibly TRBD1 for D (5 bases). Looked up from germline, CDR1 is SNHLY and CDR2 is FYNNEI. The length of the CDR3 is 15 residues. Deletions cut 6 bases from V and 5 bases from J, with 16 bases between. CDR3 DNA sequence: TGTGCCAGCAGCCGAGGGGACGGGAGGAATGAAAAACTGTTTTTT. This translates into CASSRGDGRNEKLFF.